This entry features one TCR beta chain sequence. The antigen is undetermined. The record originates from a study of beta chain features in type 1 diabetes. Germline V lookup: CDR1 MNHEY, CDR2 SVGAGI. V lost 6 bases, J lost 4 bases, and 8 bases stayed unmatched. This CDR3 has 14 residues. The sequenced template was cDNA made from the entire isolated RNA. This table comes from immunoSEQ multiplex PCR, and its TCRdb copy is limited to in-frame clones, with some not included. Seen here are 600,000 to 700,000 clones, roughly 12% observed once, and the top ten hold more than 0.1%. Regarding the study as a whole: Significant though moderate, a shortening of TCRB CDR3s appeared in all four CD4+ subsets of Type 1 diabetes patients. Insertions were fewer and deletions more numerous at VDJ junctions in type 1 diabetes patients. Highly expressing activated T cells could be over-counted with a cDNA template.

Sequenced sample: naive CD4+ T cells from blood. The rearrangement joins TRBV6-5 to TRBJ1-2, with 7 bases aligning to TRBD1. This TCR came from a man aged 25-45 years with type 1 diabetes. CDR3 DNA sequence: TGTGCCAGCAGCTCCAACCGGGACAGCTATGGCTACACCTTC. It is translated as CASSSNRDSYGYTF.